This T cell receptor beta chain comes out of a study of blood T cell repertoires in COVID-19. Repertoires were generated with immunoSEQ multiplex PCR, while TCRdb's copy carries only in-frame clones and drops some. The sample includes about 120,000 clones, 75% to 80% seen only once; the top ten take approximately 16%. Germline loops: CDR1 SGHAT, CDR2 FQNNGV. Trimming took off 5 bases at V and 0 bases at J, with 13 bases between the two ends. The length of the CDR3 is 16 residues. This TCR was recovered from a woman aged 80 or over with active or convalescent COVID-19. The rearrangement uses TRBV11-2 and TRBJ1-4; D perhaps matches TRBD1 (6 bases). Sequencing was performed on peripheral blood. CDR3 loop: CASSRAPGATNEKLFF. Here the CDR3 DNA reads TGTGCCAGCAGCCGCGCCCCAGGGGCAACTAATGAAAAACTGTTTTTT.